Listed below are T cell receptor beta chains from one sample, sequenced in a study of blood T cell repertoires in COVID-19. Assay: immunoSEQ multiplex PCR; the TCRdb copy retains only in-frame clones and omits some. This sample has roughly 230,000 clones, with 75% to 90% found just once. The specimen sequenced was peripheral blood. These receptor sequences come from a man aged 40-55 years with acute or convalescent COVID-19. The CDR3 runs from the conserved cysteine through the conserved F or W. D genes are given only for firm matches. The size of a clone is reported for some rows only, either as once, few or many, or as a class for expanded clones.

clone size: few
D gene: -
V gene: TRBV11-2
J gene: TRBJ1-2
CDR3 DNA: TGTGCCAGCAGTTCAAATATGGGTCCGACAAACTATGGCTACACCTTC
CDR3 protein: CASSSNMGPTNYGYTF

clone size: -
D gene: TRBD1
V gene: TRBV5-1
J gene: TRBJ2-3
CDR3 DNA: TGCGCCAGCAGCTTGGAGCAGGGGGTGCCCCCAGATACGCAGTATTTT
CDR3 protein: CASSLEQGVPPDTQYF

clone size: -
D gene: -
V gene: TRBV5-5
J gene: TRBJ2-7
CDR3 DNA: TGTGCCAGCAGCTTGCAGTACGAGCAGTACTTC
CDR3 protein: CASSLQYEQYF

clone size: few
D gene: -
V gene: TRBV7-3
J gene: TRBJ2-3
CDR3 DNA: TGTGCCAGCAGCTTAGGTGCGAGCACAGATACGCAGTATTTT
CDR3 protein: CASSLGASTDTQYF

clone size: few
D gene: -
V gene: TRBV21-1
J gene: TRBJ2-2
CDR3 DNA: TGTGCCAGCAGCAAAGCTCGAGCGTCCACCGGGGAGCTGTTTTTT
CDR3 protein: CASSKARASTGELFF

clone size: -
D gene: TRBD1
V gene: TRBV19
J gene: TRBJ1-2
CDR3 DNA: TGTGCCAGTAGGGCGACAGGGTTGGGAGGCTACACCTTC
CDR3 protein: CASRATGLGGYTF

clone size: -
D gene: -
V gene: TRBV7-3
J gene: TRBJ2-1
CDR3 DNA: TGTGCCAGCAGTCACACGGGACTTTACTACAATGAGCAGTTCTTC
CDR3 protein: CASSHTGLYYNEQFF

clone size: -
D gene: -
V gene: TRBV15
J gene: TRBJ1-5
CDR3 DNA: TGTGCCACCAGCAGAGATCGAGGGTCCAGTCAGCCCCAGCATTTT
CDR3 protein: CATSRDRGSSQPQHF

clone size: -
D gene: TRBD1
V gene: TRBV7-2
J gene: TRBJ1-5
CDR3 DNA: TGTGCCAGCACCTCAGAGGGGGCACAGGGTCAGCCCCAGCATTTT
CDR3 protein: CASTSEGAQGQPQHF

clone size: once
D gene: -
V gene: TRBV3-1/TRBV3-2
J gene: TRBJ2-7
CDR3 DNA: TGTGCCAGCAGTCGCGGACAGCAGGCCTACGAGCAGTACTTC
CDR3 protein: CASSRGQQAYEQYF

clone size: -
D gene: TRBD1
V gene: TRBV6-5
J gene: TRBJ1-5
CDR3 DNA: TGTGCCAGCAGCGTAAGAACAGGGGTCAGTCAGCCCCAGCATTTT
CDR3 protein: CASSVRTGVSQPQHF

clone size: -
D gene: TRBD1
V gene: TRBV7-2
J gene: TRBJ1-5
CDR3 DNA: TGTGCCAGCAGCAACTCCGGGACAGGGCGTATTAGGAGCAATCAGCCCCAGCATTTT
CDR3 protein: CASSNSGTGRIRSNQPQHF

clone size: -
D gene: -
V gene: TRBV12-3/TRBV12-4
J gene: TRBJ1-2
CDR3 DNA: TGTGCCAGCAGTCCCACGGGTCGCGGCTACACCTTC
CDR3 protein: CASSPTGRGYTF

clone size: -
D gene: -
V gene: TRBV19
J gene: TRBJ1-1
CDR3 DNA: TGTGCCAGTCATCAAACAACAGGGCACCCTGAAGCTTTCTTT
CDR3 protein: CASHQTTGHPEAFF

clone size: -
D gene: -
V gene: TRBV7-2
J gene: TRBJ1-1
CDR3 DNA: TGTGCCAGCAGCCTATACGGGGGGGGCACTGAAGCTTTCTTT
CDR3 protein: CASSLYGGGTEAFF

clone size: -
D gene: -
V gene: TRBV19
J gene: TRBJ1-5
CDR3 DNA: TGTGCCAGTAGCCCGGGGTCTCGCAATCAGCCCCAGCATTTT
CDR3 protein: CASSPGSRNQPQHF

clone size: -
D gene: -
V gene: TRBV18
J gene: TRBJ1-1
CDR3 DNA: TGTGCCAGCTCAAAGATGGAGTTTGAAGCTTTCTTT
CDR3 protein: CASSKMEFEAFF

clone size: -
D gene: -
V gene: TRBV6-6
J gene: TRBJ2-3
CDR3 DNA: TGTGCCAGCAGTTCGGCAGGGTCTTACACAGATACGCAGTATTTT
CDR3 protein: CASSSAGSYTDTQYF

clone size: -
D gene: TRBD1
V gene: TRBV6-6
J gene: TRBJ1-3
CDR3 DNA: TGTGCCAGCAGGGGGACTGGACAGGGAGGTCGAAACACCATATATTTT
CDR3 protein: CASRGTGQGGRNTIYF

clone size: -
D gene: -
V gene: TRBV2
J gene: TRBJ1-6
CDR3 DNA: TGTGCCAGCAGTGAAGCCTGGGGGCGCGTTTCACCCCTCCACTTT
CDR3 protein: CASSEAWGRVSPLHF

clone size: -
D gene: -
V gene: TRBV19
J gene: TRBJ1-4
CDR3 DNA: TGTGCCAGTAGTATATTACAGGATGAAAAACTGTTTTTT
CDR3 protein: CASSILQDEKLFF

clone size: once
D gene: -
V gene: TRBV4-2
J gene: TRBJ1-2
CDR3 DNA: TGTGCCAGCAGCCAAGAGGGACCTGCGGGGGGCTACACCTTC
CDR3 protein: CASSQEGPAGGYTF

clone size: once
D gene: TRBD1
V gene: TRBV30
J gene: TRBJ1-5
CDR3 DNA: TGTGCCTGGAGGCGCCCGGGACAGGGTATGGATCAGCCCCAGCATTTT
CDR3 protein: CAWRRPGQGMDQPQHF

clone size: -
D gene: TRBD1
V gene: TRBV7-8
J gene: TRBJ2-7
CDR3 DNA: TGTGCCAGCAGCTCCCTATCCGGGACAGGGCTCCATGAGCAGTACTTC
CDR3 protein: CASSSLSGTGLHEQYF

clone size: -
D gene: TRBD2
V gene: TRBV5-4
J gene: TRBJ2-5
CDR3 DNA: TGTGCCAGCAGCTTGTCTAGCGGGAGGGCCGGCGAGACCCAGTACTTC
CDR3 protein: CASSLSSGRAGETQYF

clone size: -
D gene: -
V gene: TRBV11-1
J gene: TRBJ2-7
CDR3 DNA: TGTGCCAGCAGCTCACTGTGGGACACTTCCTACGAGCAGTACTTC
CDR3 protein: CASSSLWDTSYEQYF

clone size: -
D gene: -
V gene: TRBV4-1
J gene: TRBJ2-5
CDR3 DNA: TGCGCCAGCAGCCAAGAGAACAGGCCGACAGCTTACCAAGAGACCCAGTACTTC
CDR3 protein: CASSQENRPTAYQETQYF

clone size: few
D gene: -
V gene: TRBV18
J gene: TRBJ1-5
CDR3 DNA: TGTGCCAGCTCACCCCAGGGGAGACATCAGCCCCAGCATTTT
CDR3 protein: CASSPQGRHQPQHF

clone size: -
D gene: TRBD2
V gene: TRBV2
J gene: TRBJ2-3
CDR3 DNA: TGTGCCAGCAGCCGAGAGGCTAGCGGAGGCACAGATACGCAGTATTTT
CDR3 protein: CASSREASGGTDTQYF

clone size: -
D gene: TRBD1
V gene: TRBV6-1
J gene: TRBJ1-3
CDR3 DNA: TGTGCCAGCAGTGGGGTGGAAGGGGGCATTGGAAACACCATATATTTT
CDR3 protein: CASSGVEGGIGNTIYF

clone size: -
D gene: -
V gene: TRBV5-4
J gene: TRBJ2-7
CDR3 DNA: TGTGCCAGCAGCGTCCTTTGGGCGGAGGACGAGCAGTACTTC
CDR3 protein: CASSVLWAEDEQYF

clone size: -
D gene: TRBD2
V gene: TRBV29-1
J gene: TRBJ2-3
CDR3 DNA: TGCAGCGTGCGCCCCAGCGGGAGGGCAGATACGCAGTATTTT
CDR3 protein: CSVRPSGRADTQYF

clone size: -
D gene: TRBD1
V gene: TRBV6-6
J gene: TRBJ2-5
CDR3 DNA: TGTGCCAGCGGGGACCCGGGACAGGGGCAAGAGACCCAGTACTTC
CDR3 protein: CASGDPGQGQETQYF

clone size: -
D gene: -
V gene: TRBV19
J gene: TRBJ2-2
CDR3 DNA: TGTGCCAGTAGTATAGAAGCAGCGTCGAACACCGGGGAGCTGTTTTTT
CDR3 protein: CASSIEAASNTGELFF

clone size: -
D gene: -
V gene: TRBV11-2
J gene: TRBJ1-2
CDR3 DNA: TGTGCCAGCAGCTTATGGCCCCCCAAGCAGGGGAAAGCTAACTATGGCTACACCTTC
CDR3 protein: CASSLWPPKQGKANYGYTF